These 29 T cell receptor beta chains originate from one sample sequenced in a study of T cell repertoires in cytomegalovirus infection. TCRdb fed the reads into MiXCR, producing one record per CDR3 protein. The sample lists more than 150,000 distinct CDR3 sequences, 15% to 20% seen once, with approximately 2.9% in the top ten. Sequencing was performed on PBMCs. The receptors derive from a human donor in good health (CMV status not recorded). Some clones in this sample may be carry-over from other donors' samples.

This clonotype occurred many times. V is TRBV7-2 and J is TRBJ2-4; 12 bases agree with TRBD2. CDR1 SGHTA and CDR2 FQGNSA come from the germline V gene. The CDR3 runs 16 residues. The V and J ends lost 4 bases and 7 bases, in that order; junction bases with no gene match: 8. The CDR3 sequence: CASSSTSGRIGNIQYF. CDR3 coding DNA: TGTGCCAGCAGCTCGACTAGCGGGAGAATCGGGAACATTCAGTACTTC.

This clonotype was seen more than once but under ten times. The V call is TRBV3-1, the J call TRBJ2-5; no definite D call. With 2 bases removed from V and 2 bases from J, the gap between germline ends came to 9 bases. Germline V lookup: CDR1 LGHDT, CDR2 YNNKEL (reference sequence). This CDR3 is 14 amino acids long. In DNA, the CDR3 is TGTGCCAGCAGCCAACCGATGGGACAAGAGACCCAGTACTTC. Its translation is CASSQPMGQETQYF.

This clonotype was counted at least ten times. The CDR3 protein is CASSASYEQYF. The CDR3 bases are TGTGCCAGCAGCGCCTCCTACGAGCAGTACTTC. The chain recombines TRBV7-6 with TRBJ2-7; no clear D. The CDR3 loop spans 11 amino acids. Per the germline V gene, CDR1 is SGHVS and CDR2 is FNYEAQ. V was trimmed by 5 bases and J by 0 bases, leaving 2 bases between them.

This clonotype was detected only a few times. The rearrangement joins TRBV19 to TRBJ1-3; D call uncertain. Germline V gene data show CDR1 as LNHDA and CDR2 as SQIVND (reference sequence). V gave up 4 bases and J gave up 3 bases, with 10 bases separating them. The CDR3 contains 14 residues. CDR3 sequence reads: CASSRSQNGNTIYF. CDR3 bases: TGTGCCAGTAGTAGATCACAGAATGGAAACACCATATATTTT.

This clonotype came up a few times. The V gene is TRBV14, the J gene TRBJ2-7; D possibly corresponds to TRBD1 (6 bases). V was shortened by 4 bases and J by 6 bases, with 28 bases between the two germline ends. The CDR3 consists of 18 residues. Germline V CDR1 and CDR2: SGHDN, FVKESK. CDR3 protein: CASSLPYFGTSIRGEQYF. For the CDR3, the DNA is TGTGCCAGCAGCCTTCCTTACTTCGGGACATCGATTAGGGGCGAGCAGTACTTC.

This clonotype was observed a handful of times. The chain employs TRBV19 and TRBJ2-2; no reliable D call. The CDR3 is 14 amino acids. With 5 bases removed from V and 4 bases from J, the gap between germline ends came to 11 bases. Germline V CDR1 and CDR2: LNHDA, SQIVND (reference sequence). CDR3 region: CASSSGVVTGELFF. CDR3 sequence (DNA): TGTGCCAGTAGTTCTGGGGTCGTCACCGGGGAGCTGTTTTTT. Full variable domain (remainder filled in from reference TRBV19 and TRBJ2-2): DGGITQSPKYLFRKEGQNVTLSCEQNLNHDAMYWYRQDPGQGLRLIYYSQIVNDFQKGDIAEGYSVSREKKESFPLTVTSAQKNPTAFYLCASSSGVVTGELFFGEGSRLTVL.

This clonotype has ten or more counts. The rearrangement links TRBV7-2 to TRBJ2-1, with D uncertain. Looked up from germline, CDR1 is SGHTA and CDR2 is FQGNSA. The CDR3 length is 12 residues. The V gene lost 1 base and the J gene lost 10 bases, with 8 bases spanning the gap. CDR3 residues: CASSLGTDEQFF. The CDR3 DNA reads as TGTGCCAGCAGCTTAGGGACGGACGAGCAGTTCTTC.

The chain uses TRBV7-6 and TRBJ1-3, with a tentative D call TRBD1 (5 bases). V shed 1 base and J shed 7 bases, with 11 bases lying between them. CDR3 length: 14 amino acids. CDR1 is SGHVS and CDR2 is FNYEAQ in the germline V gene. CDR3 residues: CASSLVARGNTIYF. Written as DNA, the CDR3 is TGTGCCAGCAGCTTAGTGGCGAGGGGCAACACCATATATTTT.

The chain has TRBV7-9 and TRBJ2-1; D unresolved. The germline CDR1 and CDR2 sequences are SEHNR and FQNEAQ (reference sequence). Between the trimmed V and J ends, which lost 3 bases and 10 bases, there was a span of 13 bases. The CDR3 runs to 13 residues. CDR3: CASSFPGRSEQFF. CDR3 DNA: TGTGCCAGCAGCTTCCCCGGGCGATCCGAGCAGTTCTTC.

This clonotype was recorded a few times. The chain recombines TRBV18 with TRBJ2-7; maybe TRBD1 (6 bases). Trimming took 6 bases from V and 0 from J, leaving 12 bases between them. CDR1 is KGHSH and CDR2 is LQKENI in the germline V gene. This CDR3 has 14 amino acids. The CDR3 coding sequence is TGTGCCAGCTCCCGGACAGCGAGCTCCTACGAGCAGTACTTC. It translates to CASSRTASSYEQYF.

V usage is TRBV7-9 and J usage is TRBJ1-1; D is unclear. V gave up 4 bases and J gave up 3 bases, with 12 bases separating them. Germline assignment: CDR1 SEHNR and CDR2 FQNEAQ (reference sequence). CDR3 length equals 14 residues. The CDR3 DNA reads TGTGCCAGCAGCTCCTCATTGTGGGACACTGAAGCTTTCTTT. Its translation is CASSSSLWDTEAFF.

This chain joins TRBV20-1 and TRBJ1-2; D not resolved. V lost 6 bases, J lost 8 bases, and 10 bases lay in between. The CDR3 length is 10 residues. Germline CDR1 reads DFQATT; CDR2 reads SNEGSKA (reference sequence). The CDR3 sequence: CSADYYGYTF. CDR3 coding DNA: TGCAGTGCCGATTATTACGGCTACACCTTC.

The chain is built from TRBV28 and TRBJ2-1; 13 nucleotides match TRBD2. The CDR3 covers 15 residues. The germline CDR1 and CDR2 sequences are MDHEN and SYDVKM. The junction had 9 bases not matched to a gene; V was cut back by 6 bases and J by 10 bases. For the CDR3, the DNA is TGTGCCAGCAGCCTGGGGACTAGCGGGACGGTGGAGCAGTTCTTC. This sequence encodes CASSLGTSGTVEQFF.

The chain combines TRBV5-1 with TRBJ2-1; D gene ambiguous. This CDR3 has 13 amino acids. V shed 4 bases and J shed 0 bases, with 5 bases lying between them. Germline V gene lookup returns CDR1 SGHRS and CDR2 YFSETQ. The CDR3 nucleotides read TGCGCCAGCAGCAAGGACTCCTACAATGAGCAGTTCTTC. The encoded protein is CASSKDSYNEQFF.

This clonotype showed up many times. The CDR3 sequence is CASSFLGGPLVEQFF. CDR3 sequence (DNA): TGTGCCAGCAGCTTTTTGGGAGGGCCCTTAGTTGAGCAGTTCTTC. J is TRBJ2-1 and V is TRBV7-3; TRBD2 aligns across 7 bases. Germline V gene sequence: CDR1 SGHTA, CDR2 FQGTGA. There are 15 residues in the CDR3. Unmatched junction bases numbered 11, after V lost 3 bases and J lost 9 bases.

This clonotype appeared a few times. The chain combines TRBV5-1 with TRBJ2-5; tentative D call: TRBD2 (6 bases). The CDR3 contains 13 residues. Germline V gives CDR1 SGHRS, CDR2 YFSETQ. Trimming left V 4 bases short and J 10 bases short, with 17 bases between. DNA for the CDR3: TGCGCCAGCAGCCTTGGACGTCGCGGGGACCAGTACTTC. Protein product: CASSLGRRGDQYF.

With respect to this clonotype: This clone may be a read error of a much larger clone one base away. The chain combines TRBV7-2 with TRBJ2-7; no clear D. CDR3 length: 14 amino acids. Germline assignment: CDR1 SGHTA and CDR2 FQGNSA. The germline V and J ends were trimmed by 5 bases and 1 base, with 12 bases remaining between them. CDR3 DNA sequence: TGTGCCAGCAGCGTCGGGCGGTGGTCCTACGAGCAGTACTTC. Residues: CASSVGRWSYEQYF.

This clonotype has at least ten counts. V is TRBV7-2 and J is TRBJ2-1, with 11 bases matching TRBD1. V was pared by 2 bases and J by 9 bases, with 12 bases of the junction left unmatched. This CDR3 comprises 17 residues. Germline V gene data show CDR1 as SGHTA and CDR2 as FQGNSA. The CDR3 region has the DNA TGTGCCAGCAGCTTAAGACCTCCCAGGACAGGGGGCTTTGAGCAGTTCTTC. Translated, it gives CASSLRPPRTGGFEQFF.

The CDR3 sequence: CASSQSGSSSDTQYF. Here the CDR3 DNA reads TGTGCCAGCAGCCAGAGCGGGAGTTCTTCTGATACGCAGTATTTT. V and J are TRBV9 and TRBJ2-3; 8 positions agree with TRBD2. The germline CDR1 and CDR2 sequences are SGDLS and YYNGEE. With 4 bases clipped from V and 6 bases from J, the junction kept 10 bases outside the gene matches. This CDR3 contains 15 residues.

The CDR3 sequence: CASSPRANYGYTF. The CDR3 DNA reads TGTGCCAGCAGCCCACGGGCTAACTATGGCTACACCTTC. This chain links TRBV7-2 with TRBJ1-2; no clear D gene. Germline V gives CDR1 SGHTA, CDR2 FQGNSA. The CDR3 runs to 13 residues. Trimming removed 5 bases from V and 0 bases from J, with 7 bases in between.

On this clonotype itself: A much larger clone lies one base from this, so it may be a read error. The chain joins TRBV6-1 to TRBJ2-3; 7 nucleotides match TRBD2. The CDR3 contains 15 residues. The germline CDR1 and CDR2 sequences are MNHNS and SASEGT. The CDR3 sequence is CVSSASGAATDTQYF. The CDR3 DNA is TGTGTCAGCAGCGCAAGCGGGGCGGCCACAGATACGCAGTATTTT.

This clonotype has a count of ten or more. CDR3 in amino acids: CASSLVPGLAGAPGTDTQYF. DNA for the CDR3: TGTGCCAGCAGCTTAGTCCCGGGACTAGCGGGGGCCCCGGGAACAGATACGCAGTATTTT. The chain couples TRBV7-2 to TRBJ2-3; 14 bases are a match to TRBD2. The germline V gene encodes CDR1 SGHTA and CDR2 FQGNSA. V trimming: 1 base; J trimming: 3 bases; junction bases outside the gene matches: 12. The CDR3 sequence is 20 residues long.

The genes are TRBV6-2 or TRBV6-3 and TRBJ1-1; D perhaps matches TRBD1 (5 bases). V shed 2 bases and J shed 7 bases, with 11 bases lying between them. CDR3 length: 13 residues. Germline V gives CDR1 MNHEY, CDR2 SVGEGT. CDR3 protein: CASSYPPGLEAFF. CDR3 in DNA: TGTGCCAGCAGTTACCCACCGGGACTTGAAGCTTTCTTT.

The chain combines TRBV29-1 with TRBJ2-1; 8 bases line up with TRBD1. V dropped 3 bases and J dropped 4; count of bases not matched to a gene: 8. This CDR3 spans 15 amino acids. The germline V gene has CDR1 SQVTM and CDR2 ANQGSEA. CDR3 bases: TGCAGCGTTGATCGTGGACAGGGTACTTACAATGAGCAGTTCTTC. It is translated as CSVDRGQGTYNEQFF.

The chain recombines TRBV5-4 with TRBJ2-2; no firm D call. This CDR3 spans 14 amino acids. Germline V gene lookup returns CDR1 SGHNT and CDR2 YYREEE (reference sequence). V lost 0 bases and J 2 bases, leaving 5 bases between the germline ends. DNA of the CDR3: TGTGCCAGCAGCTTGGACTCAAACACCGGGGAGCTGTTTTTT. Residues: CASSLDSNTGELFF.

The chain uses TRBV2 and TRBJ2-7; TRBD2 might be the D (6 bases). This CDR3 spans 14 amino acids. The ends were cut back, 4 bases at V and 0 bases at J, with 10 bases in the middle. Germline-derived CDR1 and CDR2 are SNHLY and FYNNEI. This chain's CDR3 is CASSGQGGSYEQYF. DNA for the CDR3: TGTGCCAGCAGTGGCCAGGGAGGCTCCTACGAGCAGTACTTC.

This clonotype occurred a few times. The chain employs TRBV28 and TRBJ2-3; 9 bases align to TRBD1. The J segment lost 5 bases and the V segment lost 6 bases, leaving 15 bases of the junction unmatched. CDR1 is MDHEN, CDR2 SYDVKM, per germline. This CDR3 has 17 residues. In DNA form, the CDR3 reads TGTGCCAGCAGCTTGTACCCCCGGACAGGGGATTTAGATACGCAGTATTTT. Translating gives CASSLYPRTGDLDTQYF.

The rearrangement links TRBV6-2 or TRBV6-3 to TRBJ2-1; 11 bases are a match to TRBD2. The CDR3 extends over 16 amino acids. Germline-derived CDR1 and CDR2 are MNHEY and SVGEGT. Trimming removed 4 bases from V and 4 bases from J; junction bases left unmatched: 6. The chain's CDR3 is CASSFTSGGPYNEQFF. In DNA form, the CDR3 reads TGTGCCAGCAGTTTTACTAGCGGGGGACCTTACAATGAGCAGTTCTTC.

The V and J genes are TRBV29-1 and TRBJ2-5; no definite D call. This CDR3 spans 14 amino acids. From germline, CDR1 is SQVTM and CDR2 ANQGSEA. V was shortened by 2 bases and J by 4 bases, with 14 bases between the two germline ends. DNA for the CDR3: TGCAGCGTTGAACCCCATAATGCTCGAGAGACCCAGTACTTC. Its protein product is CSVEPHNARETQYF. The variable domain in full, with the rest retrieved from reference TRBV29-1 and TRBJ2-5, is SAVISQKPSRDICQRGTSLTIQCQVDSQVTMMFWYRQQPGQSLTLIATANQGSEATYESGFVIDKFPISRPNLTFSTLTVSNMSPEDSSIYLCSVEPHNARETQYFGPGTRLLVL.